This TCR beta chain was recovered during a study of read filtering for tumor transcriptome and immune sequencing. Study summary: Whole-transcriptome libraries were prepared after DNase treatment. TCR-mapped reads were about 3.5 to 10.27 million with IR-seq versus roughly 80 to 1273 with RNA-seq. Study-wide results and caveats: Roughly 80% of IR-seq clonotypes had a single read, yet these held roughly 3.7% of reads.

Bone marrow was sampled from every patient at the time of active disease. This clonotype came up many times. What it binds is not known. The CDR3 runs to 14 residues. The germline gives CDR1 MGHRA, CDR2 YSYEKL. Between the trimmed V and J ends, which lost 1 base and 8 bases, there was a span of 12 bases. From roughly 390 ng of RNA, a library with molecular barcoded alpha/delta and beta/gamma adaptors was made. MiXCR, run by TCRdb on the reads, gives a single entry per CDR3 protein. The sample lists about 38,000 distinct CDR3 sequences, 12% to 15% occurring once. The sample taken for sequencing was a population of CD138-negative cells sorted from bone marrow. This receptor was identified in a donor over 35 with multiple myeloma. This chain joins TRBV4-1 and TRBJ2-1, with D unclear. CDR3 nucleotides: TGCGCCAGCAGCCAAGTAACCCCAATAGATGAGCAGTTCTTC. Amino acid sequence: CASSQVTPIDEQFF.